The subject of this entry is one T cell receptor beta chain. Its antigen remains unknown. This CDR3 contains 16 residues. Per germline, CDR1 LNHDA and CDR2 SQIVND (reference sequence). The entry originates in a study of T cell clusters in autoimmune cytopenias. Some 38,000 genome equivalents of blood DNA were amplified for TRB. Multiplex touch-down PCR amplified TRB using TRB-A and TRB-B pools in one tube. After re-calling the multiplex PCR reads, TCRdb lists one entry per CDR3 protein, DNA absent. In all, the sample yields about 9,500 distinct CDR3 sequences. The study's findings and limits: Clustering suggested that physiological T cell clusters were missing in primary autoimmune cytopenia patients. No cluster-lack signature appeared between secondary cytopenia and chronic lymphocytic leukemia patients, apparently due to lymphoma masking.

The J gene is TRBJ1-1, the V gene TRBV19; TCRdb picks TRBD1, but there is no DNA to check that call. The clonotype originates from a human donor with an autoimmune cytopenia or autoimmune hepatitis (not recorded which). Material for sequencing was peripheral blood. The CDR3 sequence: CASSIRGQGLNTEAFF.